The entry that follows covers one T cell receptor (beta chain) sequence. This CDR3 is 15 amino acids long. Germline CDR1 and CDR2: LGHDT and YNNKEL (reference sequence). Between the trimmed V and J ends, which lost 0 bases and 1 base, there was a span of 10 bases. A second PCR, run for 7 to 11 cycles, used a sample-barcoded 5' primer plus a J-beta primer mix. TCRdb reprocessed the 5' RACE reads via MiXCR and lists one record per CDR3 protein. The sample shows under 800,000 distinct CDR3 sequences, roughly 47% of them seen only once. This specimen comes from a study of blood T cells in healthy people across ages.

Sequenced input: blood. The gene calls are TRBV3-1 and TRBJ2-7; D not certain. This TCR was sampled from a woman in her sixties in good health. The CDR3 nucleotides are TGTGCCAGCAGCCAAGATGCAACTTCATCCTACGAGCAGTACTTC. Amino acid sequence: CASSQDATSSYEQYF.